These 29 T cell receptor beta chains share one sample of origin, sequenced in a study of shared clonotypes between healthy human individuals. TCRdb keeps only in-frame clones here, not all; method: immunoSEQ multiplex PCR. The sample shows millions of clones, 85% to 95% of them seen only once. The sequencing sample was made of naive CD4+ T cells sorted from blood. Subset meaning: CD45RA+ positively selected. These receptors originate from a man aged 18 to 35 in good health.

The genes are TRBV5-6 and TRBJ2-5; D remains ambiguous. The germline gives CDR1 SGHDT, CDR2 YYEEEE. V was shortened by 2 bases and J by 2 bases, with 4 bases between the two germline ends. The CDR3 length is 12 residues. The CDR3 spells CASSLRQETQYF. DNA of the CDR3: TGTGCCAGCAGCTTACGGCAAGAGACCCAGTACTTC.

The chain uses TRBV7-9 and TRBJ1-1, with 10 bases that match TRBD1. CDR1 SEHNR and CDR2 FQNEAQ come from the germline V gene (reference sequence). V gave up 5 bases and J gave up 3 bases; unmatched junction bases: 6. The CDR3 length is 15 residues. CDR3 in amino acids: CASSPGGTGDTEAFF. CDR3 nucleotides: TGTGCCAGCAGCCCCGGAGGGACAGGGGACACTGAAGCTTTCTTT.

The rearrangement links TRBV11-2 to TRBJ2-5; D might be TRBD2 (6 bases). The CDR3 consists of 15 residues. Germline loops: CDR1 SGHAT, CDR2 FQNNGV. The V end lost 2 bases, the J end lost 4 bases, and 14 bases lay between the germline ends. This CDR3 is CASSLFAPGGETQYF. The CDR3 DNA reads TGTGCCAGCAGCTTATTCGCGCCCGGGGGAGAGACCCAGTACTTC.

The chain is built from TRBV6-5 and TRBJ1-4, with D unclear. Trimming cost V 6 bases and J 7 bases, with 12 bases left between them. The CDR3 extends over 13 amino acids. Germline lookup yields CDR1 MNHEY and CDR2 SVGAGI. CDR3 nucleotides: TGTGCCAGCAGGAATTCCCTGGGTGAAAAACTGTTTTTT. This translates into CASRNSLGEKLFF.

This rearrangement joins TRBV28 to TRBJ1-1; D gene uncertain. The CDR3 has 11 amino acids. CDR1 is MDHEN, CDR2 SYDVKM, per germline. V gave up 2 bases and J gave up 7 bases, with 5 bases separating them. For the CDR3, the DNA is TGTGCCAGCAGTTTACACTTTGAAGCTTTCTTT. This encodes CASSLHFEAFF.

This clone was seen a single time. This sequence joins TRBV5-4 and TRBJ1-2; D remains ambiguous. The CDR3 extends over 11 amino acids. The V gene's germline CDR1 is SGHNT and CDR2 YYREEE (reference sequence). Between the trimmed V and J ends, which lost 2 bases and 8 bases, there was a span of 7 bases. The CDR3 region is CASSFREGYTF. DNA for the CDR3: TGTGCCAGCAGCTTCCGCGAGGGCTACACCTTC.

This clone was counted once. This chain uses TRBV6-5 with TRBJ2-2, with D uncertain. Germline CDR1 MNHEY, CDR2 SVGAGI. V shed 4 bases and J shed 1 base, with 7 bases lying between them. This CDR3 comprises 14 residues. DNA for the CDR3: TGTGCCAGCAGTTTTAGCCTGAACACCGGGGAGCTGTTTTTT. It specifies CASSFSLNTGELFF.

The V call is TRBV2, the J call TRBJ1-2; 8 bases align to TRBD1. CDR3 length: 15 amino acids. The germline V gene encodes CDR1 SNHLY and CDR2 FYNNEI. With 7 bases clipped from V and 6 bases from J, the junction kept 13 bases outside the gene matches. CDR3 in amino acids: CASIQDRDNPNGYTF. The CDR3, as DNA: TGTGCCAGCATCCAGGACAGGGATAATCCTAATGGCTACACCTTC.

A single count supports this clone. The chain combines TRBV7-8 with TRBJ2-5; weak D call: TRBD2 (6 bases). Germline CDR1 reads SGHVS; CDR2 reads FQNEAQ. The CDR3 loop spans 15 amino acids. The ends were cut back, 4 bases at V and 7 bases at J, with 19 bases in the middle. CDR3 amino acids: CASSSAGTQGGTQYF. CDR3 coding DNA: TGTGCCAGCAGCTCCGCCGGGACCCAGGGAGGGACCCAGTACTTC.

This clone was counted a single time. The V gene is TRBV10-3, the J gene TRBJ1-1, with TRBD1 identical over 8 bases. V trimming: 4 bases; J trimming: 4 bases; junction bases outside the gene matches: 5. Germline CDR1 and CDR2: ENHRY and SYGVKD. The length of the CDR3 is 14 residues. The DNA for the CDR3 is TGTGCCATCAGTGGCCAGACAGGGGTCACTGAAGCTTTCTTT. Protein sequence: CAISGQTGVTEAFF.

V is TRBV6-5 and J is TRBJ1-4; no definite D call. Trimming removed 0 bases at V and 10 bases at J, with 9 bases between. This CDR3 has 13 amino acids. Germline V gene sequence: CDR1 MNHEY, CDR2 SVGAGI. In DNA, the CDR3 is TGTGCCAGCAGTTACTCCGAACGGGGAAAACTGTTTTTT. This sequence encodes CASSYSERGKLFF.

The genes are TRBV7-6 and TRBJ1-5, with 9 bases lining up with TRBD1. This CDR3 has 18 residues. Germline CDR1 is SGHVS and CDR2 is FNYEAQ. The V segment lost 4 bases and the J segment 1 base; nucleotides outside the gene matches: 11. The CDR3 DNA follows: TGTGCCAGCAGCTCCTACCCCGTAGGACAGGGGAGCAATCAGCCCCAGCATTTT. It is translated as CASSSYPVGQGSNQPQHF.

This clone was detected a few times. The sample has other DNA sequences that encode this CDR3 too. J is TRBJ1-1 and V is TRBV30; D is undetermined. V shed 0 bases and J shed 1 base, with 6 bases lying between them. Germline assignment: CDR1 GTSNPN and CDR2 SVGIG (reference sequence). The CDR3 contains 13 residues. The CDR3, as DNA: TGTGCCTGGAGTGTAGCCCGGAACACTGAAGCTTTCTTT. It codes for CAWSVARNTEAFF. Together with reference TRBV30 and TRBJ1-1, the CDR3 gives the full variable domain: SQTIHQWPATLVQPVGSPLSLECTVEGTSNPNLYWYRQAAGRGLQLLFYSVGIGQISSEVPQNLSASRPQDRQFILSSKKLLLSDSGFYLCAWSVARNTEAFFGQGTRLTVV.

The chain carries TRBV7-9 and TRBJ2-1; TRBD2 aligns across 10 bases. The germline V gene encodes CDR1 SEHNR and CDR2 FQNEAQ (reference sequence). V was pared by 6 bases and J by 14 bases, with 10 bases of the junction left unmatched. This CDR3 is built from 13 residues. DNA for the CDR3: TGTGCCAGCAGAAAGACTAGCGGGTCTCTTGAGTTCTTC. As protein: CASRKTSGSLEFF.

The chain is built from TRBV19 and TRBJ2-3, with D unresolved. CDR1 is LNHDA and CDR2 is SQIVND in the germline V gene (reference sequence). This CDR3 is built from 12 residues. V lost 3 bases and J 9 bases, leaving 10 bases between the germline ends. The chain's CDR3 is CASSMDPLTQYF. In DNA form, the CDR3 reads TGTGCCAGTAGTATGGACCCCTTAACGCAGTATTTT.

This clone has just one count. The chain joins TRBV4-1 to TRBJ1-5; 10 positions match TRBD1. J gave up 2 bases and V 1 base, and 5 bases lay outside the gene matches. Germline V gene lookup returns CDR1 MGHRA and CDR2 YSYEKL. The CDR3 runs to 17 residues. CDR3 in DNA: TGCGCCAGCAGCCAAGTGGGGACAGGGGTTGGCAATCAGCCCCAGCATTTT. Protein product: CASSQVGTGVGNQPQHF.

This clone was seen only once. V is TRBV2 and J is TRBJ2-5, with D unresolved. V dropped 6 bases and J dropped 4 bases, with 9 bases sitting between them. This CDR3 contains 12 residues. Germline CDR1 is SNHLY and CDR2 is FYNNEI. This chain's CDR3 is CASSRSGETQYF. The DNA of the CDR3 is TGTGCCAGCAGCCGTTCTGGAGAGACCCAGTACTTC.

Comments on this clone: Other DNA sequences in the same sample also yield this CDR3. CDR3 sequence reads: CASTSNYGYTF. In DNA form, the CDR3 reads TGTGCCAGCACCAGCAACTATGGCTACACCTTC. The chain carries TRBV28 and TRBJ1-2; no firm D call. V lost 7 bases to trimming and J lost 2 bases, with 5 bases between them. Germline loops: CDR1 MDHEN, CDR2 SYDVKM. The CDR3 extends over 11 amino acids.

This sequence joins TRBV11-2 and TRBJ2-7; 8 nucleotides agree with TRBD1. Germline loops: CDR1 SGHAT, CDR2 FQNNGV. The CDR3 extends over 16 amino acids. V shed 2 bases and J 1 base; nucleotides not matched to a gene: 7. The CDR3 is CASSLTQGAGSYEQYF. CDR3 DNA: TGTGCCAGCAGCTTAACCCAGGGGGCCGGATCCTACGAGCAGTACTTC.

The gene calls are TRBV30 and TRBJ2-2, with unresolved D. This CDR3 comprises 14 residues. V was shortened by 1 base and J by 0 bases, with 6 bases between the two germline ends. Germline lookup yields CDR1 GTSNPN and CDR2 SVGIG (reference sequence). The chain's CDR3 is CAWSGTANTGELFF. The CDR3 bases are TGTGCCTGGAGTGGGACCGCGAACACCGGGGAGCTGTTTTTT.

The rearrangement joins TRBV25-1 to TRBJ2-2; D call uncertain. Germline CDR1 MGHDK, CDR2 SYGVNS. V lost 1 base to trimming and J lost 6 bases, with 9 bases between them. The CDR3 sequence is 14 residues long. The CDR3 sequence: CASSESTAAGELFF. CDR3 sequence (DNA): TGTGCCAGCAGTGAATCCACCGCTGCCGGGGAGCTGTTTTTT.

The rearrangement uses TRBV29-1 and TRBJ1-2; 11 bases agree with TRBD1. The V gene's germline CDR1 is SQVTM and CDR2 ANQGSEA. The trim removed 7 bases at V and 6 bases at J, leaving 4 bases unmatched. CDR3 length: 12 residues. The DNA of the CDR3 is TGCAGCGGGACAGGGGGCACCGATGGCTACACCTTC. Amino acid sequence: CSGTGGTDGYTF.

This clone was seen just once. It may be a read error: a sequence one base away is much more abundant. This chain uses TRBV28 with TRBJ1-3; D is ambiguous. The length of the CDR3 is 15 residues. V was pared by 4 bases and J by 0 bases, with 10 bases between. Germline V gene sequence: CDR1 MDHEN, CDR2 SYDVKM. This CDR3 reads CASSSHSASGNTIYF. The CDR3, as DNA: TGTGCCAGCAGTTCCCACAGCGCCTCTGGAAACACCATATATTTT.

V usage is TRBV7-9 and J usage is TRBJ2-3, with 10 positions matching TRBD2. CDR3 length equals 19 residues. CDR1 and CDR2 (germline): SEHNR, FQNEAQ (reference sequence). V was clipped by 0 bases and J by 4 bases; unmatched bases: 13. CDR3 amino acids: CASSLASAGGPGIADTQYF. The CDR3 nucleotides read TGTGCCAGCAGCTTAGCCTCAGCGGGAGGGCCGGGGATCGCAGATACGCAGTATTTT.

This clone was seen a single time. This chain connects TRBV30 to TRBJ2-5, with TRBD2 as a possible D gene (7 bases). The germline gives CDR1 GTSNPN, CDR2 SVGIG (reference sequence). CDR3 length: 13 residues. V lost 1 base and J 6 bases, leaving 12 bases between the germline ends. CDR3: CAWSEGEGQTQYF. CDR3 nucleotide sequence: TGTGCCTGGAGTGAGGGGGAGGGTCAGACCCAGTACTTC.

The V gene is TRBV5-1, the J gene TRBJ2-1; 11 bases agree with TRBD1. The CDR3 consists of 15 residues. Looked up from germline, CDR1 is SGHRS and CDR2 is YFSETQ. Trimming cost V 5 bases and J 7 bases; bases outside gene matches: 8. The CDR3 here is CASSYGQGASNEQFF. The CDR3 DNA reads as TGCGCCAGCAGTTACGGACAGGGGGCATCGAATGAGCAGTTCTTC. Supplemented by reference TRBV5-1 and TRBJ2-1, the full variable domain reads KAGVTQTPRYLIKTRGQQVTLSCSPISGHRSVSWYQQTPGQGLQFLFEYFSETQRNKGNFPGRFSGRQFSNSRSEMNVSTLELGDSALYLCASSYGQGASNEQFFGPGTRLTVL.

The chain joins TRBV5-1 to TRBJ2-7, with 8 bases aligning to TRBD1. The V gene's germline CDR1 is SGHRS and CDR2 YFSETQ. The CDR3 length is 17 residues. With 0 bases clipped from V and 0 bases from J, the junction kept 8 bases outside the gene matches. This CDR3 is CASSLGPLGTGSYEQYF. The CDR3 DNA follows: TGCGCCAGCAGCTTGGGTCCGCTTGGGACAGGCTCCTACGAGCAGTACTTC.

This clone was seen once. This chain links TRBV5-1 with TRBJ1-2; TRBD1 is a possible D gene (6 bases). The CDR3 is 14 amino acids. Trimming removed 1 base at V and 5 bases at J, with 12 bases between. Germline CDR1 is SGHRS and CDR2 is YFSETQ. CDR3 in amino acids: CASSLSGAGYGYTF. The CDR3 DNA reads as TGCGCCAGCAGCTTGTCGGGGGCCGGGTATGGCTACACCTTC.

The chain uses TRBV23-1 and TRBJ1-6; D gene unclear. TRBV23-1 is labeled an ORF, and its function is uncertain. CDR3 length: 14 residues. V gave up 2 bases and J gave up 7 bases, with 9 bases separating them. This CDR3 reads CASSQGVGNSPLHF. CDR3 nucleotides: TGCGCCAGCAGTCAAGGGGTCGGAAATTCACCCCTCCACTTT.